This entry describes one T cell receptor (beta chain). Assay used: immunoSEQ multiplex PCR; TCRdb lists only in-frame clones, some missing. Here the sample spans some 87,000 clones, 75% to 85% being singletons. The sample is drawn from a study of blood T cell repertoires in COVID-19. Background on the study: Sample material is recorded as cDNA or gDNA derived from T cells, B-cell-depleted T cells, or PBMCs.

V lost 4 bases to trimming and J lost 3 bases, with 8 bases between them. CDR1 and CDR2 from the germline V gene are SGDLS and YYNGEE. There are 13 residues in the CDR3. The genes are TRBV9 and TRBJ2-1, with a weak D call TRBD2 (5 bases). The receptor comes from a human donor in a cohort sampled during active COVID-19. The sample was peripheral blood. The CDR3 protein is CASSSDYYNEQFF. CDR3 in DNA: TGTGCCAGCAGCTCAGACTACTACAATGAGCAGTTCTTC. The full variable domain, completed using reference TRBV9 and TRBJ2-1, is DSGVTQTPKHLITATGQRVTLRCSPRSGDLSVYWYQQSLDQGLQFLIQYYNGEERAKGNILERFSAQQFPDLHSELNLSSLELGDSALYFCASSSDYYNEQFFGPGTRLTVL.